This TCR beta chain was recorded in a study of cytomegalovirus exposure and HLA in healthy donors. Repertoires were generated with immunoSEQ multiplex PCR, while TCRdb's copy carries only in-frame clones and drops some. The sample includes about 110,000 clones, roughly 90% seen only once; the top ten take around 2%. This CDR3 comprises 15 residues. V was shortened by 2 bases and J by 0 bases, with 9 bases between the two germline ends. CDR1 and CDR2 from the germline V gene are SGHNT and YENEEA. The donors were part of the validation cohort of fewer than 150 subjects. That cohort was separate from the first cohort, which comprised fewer than 800 subjects.

The source is a woman aged 18-29 years in good health and CMV-seronegative. Sequencing was performed on PBMCs. The chain uses TRBV11-3 and TRBJ2-3; tentative D call: TRBD2 (6 bases). CDR3 sequence (DNA): TGTGCCAGCAGCTTACGAGCGGGTAGCACAGATACGCAGTATTTT. This sequence encodes CASSLRAGSTDTQYF.